This passage covers 20 T cell receptor beta chains from one sample sequenced in a study of monozygotic twins with inflammatory bowel disease. TCRdb re-called the 5' RACE reads; every CDR3 protein appears as one record, without DNA. The specimen's table records over 110,000 distinct CDR3 sequences. The sample taken for sequencing was blood. The receptors derive from a human donor with ulcerative colitis or Crohn's disease, or a healthy co-twin of an affected twin (not recorded which).

The V gene is TRBV7-3, the J gene TRBJ2-7; TCRdb's D call of TRBD1 is untestable without DNA. The CDR3 has 13 amino acids. Germline CDR1 is SGHTA and CDR2 is FQGTGA. The chain's CDR3 is CASSLQGWGEQYF.

The chain has TRBV6-5 and TRBJ1-5. Germline V gives CDR1 MNHEY, CDR2 SVGAGI. The CDR3 is 15 amino acids. The CDR3 sequence: CASSYAAYSNQPQHF.

This chain uses TRBV5-1 with TRBJ1-6; the D call of TRBD1 rests on TCRdb alone, since no DNA is present to check it. Germline CDR1 is SGHRS and CDR2 is YFSETQ. This CDR3 is 15 amino acids long. The CDR3 reads CASSRDSPYNSPLHF.

The chain links TRBV14 to TRBJ2-2; TCRdb's assignment of TRBD1 cannot be checked, as there is no DNA. CDR3 size: 14 residues. Germline loops: CDR1 SGHDN, CDR2 FVKESK. This chain's CDR3 is CASSQQQGSGELFF. Full variable domain (missing parts from reference TRBV14 and TRBJ2-2): EAGVTQFPSHSVIEKGQTVTLRCDPISGHDNLYWYRRVMGKEIKFLLHFVKESKQDESGMPNNRFLAERTGGTYSTLKVQPAELEDSGVYFCASSQQQGSGELFFGEGSRLTVL.

This sequence joins TRBV5-6 and TRBJ1-2; no DNA is available, so the TRBD1 call from TCRdb remains unchecked. The germline V gene has CDR1 SGHDT and CDR2 YYEEEE. The CDR3 sequence is 17 residues long. CDR3 residues: CASSSVNSGTRDYGYTF.

V usage is TRBV20-1 and J usage is TRBJ2-7; TCRdb outputs TRBD1, but without DNA this stays unchecked. Germline assignment: CDR1 DFQATT and CDR2 SNEGSKA (reference sequence). The CDR3 extends over 12 amino acids. The chain's CDR3 is CSARDSGYEQYF.

The chain carries TRBV27 and TRBJ2-1. Germline lookup yields CDR1 MNHEY and CDR2 SMNVEV (reference sequence). This CDR3 region has 11 residues. CDR3 protein: CASIGNNEQFF.

The CDR3 loop is CSVVGGGGQETQYF. This rearrangement joins TRBV29-1 to TRBJ2-5; TCRdb gives TRBD2 as the D gene, but with no DNA this cannot be confirmed. The germline CDR1 and CDR2 sequences are SQVTM and ANQGSEA. This CDR3 comprises 14 residues.

This chain connects TRBV9 to TRBJ2-2; without DNA, the TCRdb call of TRBD1 cannot be checked. This CDR3 contains 14 residues. CDR1 is SGDLS and CDR2 is YYNGEE in the germline V gene. The CDR3 reads CASSVTGVTGELFF.

This chain joins TRBV12-3 or TRBV12-4 and TRBJ1-2; TCRdb's D gene call, TRBD1, goes unchecked for lack of DNA. The CDR3 spans 19 residues. The CDR3: CASIDQTLTRDRGPYGYTF.

The gene calls are TRBV9 and TRBJ2-1; as DNA is missing, the TRBD2 call by TCRdb cannot be tested. Germline CDR1 SGDLS, CDR2 YYNGEE. The length of the CDR3 is 13 residues. CDR3: CASSFPAGNEQFF.

This chain joins TRBV18 and TRBJ1-1; TCRdb's assignment of TRBD1 cannot be checked, as there is no DNA. This CDR3 has 13 amino acids. Looked up from germline, CDR1 is KGHSH and CDR2 is LQKENI. The chain's CDR3 is CASSPSRGSEAFF.

The chain combines TRBV5-1 with TRBJ1-4. The CDR3 is 14 amino acids. Per the germline V gene, CDR1 is SGHRS and CDR2 is YFSETQ. This CDR3 reads CASSLVPPNEKLFF.

V gene TRBV4-3 combines with J gene TRBJ2-1; TCRdb outputs TRBD2, but without DNA this stays unchecked. CDR1 is LGHNA and CDR2 is YSLEER in the germline V gene. The CDR3 is made up of 16 amino acids. CDR3 sequence reads: CASSRLRGGKNNEQFF.

V is TRBV29-1 and J is TRBJ1-2; TCRdb calls TRBD1, which cannot be checked without DNA. Germline V gives CDR1 SQVTM, CDR2 ANQGSEA. This CDR3 has 15 amino acids. CDR3 sequence: CSVATVMTEAYGYTF.

The genes are TRBV7-2 and TRBJ2-7; checking the TCRdb D call of TRBD2 is not possible without DNA. Germline CDR1 is SGHTA and CDR2 is FQGNSA. There are 14 residues in the CDR3. CDR3 region: CASSSRGGGHEQYF. The full variable domain, with the rest looked up from reference TRBV7-2 and TRBJ2-7, is GAGVSQSPSNKVTEKGKDVELRCDPISGHTALYWYRQSLGQGLEFLIYFQGNSAPDKSGLPSDRFSAERTGGSVSTLTIQRTQQEDSAVYLCASSSRGGGHEQYFGPGTRLTVT.

The gene calls are TRBV20-1 and TRBJ2-7; TCRdb names TRBD1, which stays unverified in the absence of DNA. Germline CDR1 and CDR2: DFQATT and SNEGSKA (reference sequence). The CDR3 runs 16 residues. This chain's CDR3 is CSARARGGRISYEQYF.

This chain uses TRBV6-1 with TRBJ2-7; TCRdb designates TRBD1, a call that cannot be tested without DNA. The CDR3 runs 14 residues. Germline V CDR1 and CDR2: MNHNS, SASEGT. The CDR3 region is CASSQQGAFYEQYF.

This chain joins TRBV5-1 and TRBJ2-7; TCRdb's D call, TRBD2, is unchecked because there is no DNA. The CDR3 is 15 residues long. Germline-derived CDR1 and CDR2 are SGHRS and YFSETQ. CDR3 region: CASSPTTGSSDEQYF.

J is TRBJ2-3 and V is TRBV4-3; TCRdb's D gene call, TRBD2, goes unchecked for lack of DNA. The CDR3 runs 14 residues. The germline gives CDR1 LGHNA, CDR2 YSLEER. The CDR3 loop is CASSQGGKEDTQYF.